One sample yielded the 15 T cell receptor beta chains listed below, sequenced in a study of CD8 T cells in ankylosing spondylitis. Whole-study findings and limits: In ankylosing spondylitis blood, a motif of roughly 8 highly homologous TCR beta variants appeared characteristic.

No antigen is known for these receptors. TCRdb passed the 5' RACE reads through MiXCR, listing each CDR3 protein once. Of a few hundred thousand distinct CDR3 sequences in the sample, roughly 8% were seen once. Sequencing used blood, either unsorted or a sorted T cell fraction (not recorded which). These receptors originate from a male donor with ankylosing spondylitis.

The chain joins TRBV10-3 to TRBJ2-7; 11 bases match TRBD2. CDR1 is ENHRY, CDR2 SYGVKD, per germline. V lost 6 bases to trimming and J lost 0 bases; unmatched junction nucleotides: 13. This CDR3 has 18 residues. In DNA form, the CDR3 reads TGTGCCATCAGCTCTCTGTCAGGGACTAGCGGATTCTCCTACGAGCAGTACTTC. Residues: CAISSLSGTSGFSYEQYF.

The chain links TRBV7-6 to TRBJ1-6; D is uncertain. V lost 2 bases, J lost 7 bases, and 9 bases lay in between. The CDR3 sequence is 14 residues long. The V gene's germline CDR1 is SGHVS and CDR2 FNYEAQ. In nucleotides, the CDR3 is TGTGCCAGCAGCTTACAGGACCTAAATTCACCCCTCCACTTT. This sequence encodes CASSLQDLNSPLHF.

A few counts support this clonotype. CDR3: CASSLAGGVYSPLHF. The CDR3 DNA reads as TGTGCCAGCAGCTTAGCGGGGGGGGTATATTCACCCCTCCACTTT. The chain uses TRBV7-8 and TRBJ1-6, with D perhaps matching TRBD1 (5 bases). This CDR3 is built from 15 residues. V lost 0 bases and J lost 8, with 11 bases in between. CDR1 and CDR2 from the germline V gene are SGHVS and FQNEAQ.

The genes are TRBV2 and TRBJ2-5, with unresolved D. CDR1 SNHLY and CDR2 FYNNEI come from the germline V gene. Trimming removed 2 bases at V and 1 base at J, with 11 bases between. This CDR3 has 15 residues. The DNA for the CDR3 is TGTGCCAGCAGTGAATTGTTGACACTCCAAGAGACCCAGTACTTC. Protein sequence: CASSELLTLQETQYF. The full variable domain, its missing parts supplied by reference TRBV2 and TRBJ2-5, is EPEVTQTPSHQVTQMGQEVILRCVPISNHLYFYWYRQILGQKVEFLVSFYNNEISEKSEIFDDQFSVERPDGSNFTLKIRSTKLEDSAMYFCASSELLTLQETQYFGPGTRLLVL.

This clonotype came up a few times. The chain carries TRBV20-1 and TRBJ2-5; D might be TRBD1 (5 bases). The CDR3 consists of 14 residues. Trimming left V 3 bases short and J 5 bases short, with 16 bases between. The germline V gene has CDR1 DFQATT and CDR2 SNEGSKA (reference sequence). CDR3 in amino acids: CSASTQGLGETQYF. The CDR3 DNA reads TGCAGTGCTAGTACCCAGGGCTTAGGGGAGACCCAGTACTTC.

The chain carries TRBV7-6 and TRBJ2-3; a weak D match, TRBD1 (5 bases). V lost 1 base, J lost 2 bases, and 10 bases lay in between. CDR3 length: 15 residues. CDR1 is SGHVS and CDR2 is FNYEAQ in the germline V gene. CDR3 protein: CASSLGQSFTDTQYF. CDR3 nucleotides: TGTGCCAGCAGCTTAGGACAGTCCTTCACAGATACGCAGTATTTT.

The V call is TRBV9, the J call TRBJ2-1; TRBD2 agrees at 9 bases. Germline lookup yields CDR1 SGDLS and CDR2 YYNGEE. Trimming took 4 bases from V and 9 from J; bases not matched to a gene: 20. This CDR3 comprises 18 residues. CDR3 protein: CASSPQARASGAFAEQFF. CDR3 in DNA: TGTGCCAGCAGCCCCCAGGCGCGGGCTAGCGGGGCTTTCGCTGAGCAGTTCTTC.

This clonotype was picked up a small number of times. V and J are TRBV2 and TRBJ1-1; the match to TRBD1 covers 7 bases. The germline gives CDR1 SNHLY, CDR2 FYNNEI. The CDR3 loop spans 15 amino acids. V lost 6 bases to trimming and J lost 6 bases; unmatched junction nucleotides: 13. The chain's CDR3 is CASRVGQVRDAEAFF. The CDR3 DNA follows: TGTGCCAGCAGGGTTGGACAGGTTCGGGACGCTGAAGCTTTCTTT.

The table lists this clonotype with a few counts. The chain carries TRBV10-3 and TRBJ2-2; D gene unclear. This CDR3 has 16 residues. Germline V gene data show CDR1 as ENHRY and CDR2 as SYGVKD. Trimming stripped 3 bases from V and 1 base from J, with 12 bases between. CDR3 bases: TGTGCCATCAGTGATGGCAGTCGCCTGAACACCGGGGAGCTGTTTTTT. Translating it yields CAISDGSRLNTGELFF.

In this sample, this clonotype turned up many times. CDR3 DNA: TGTGCCAGCAGTTTTGCAGCGAATGAAAAACTGTTTTTT. Translation gives CASSFAANEKLFF. The chain employs TRBV28 and TRBJ1-4, with unresolved D. V shed 3 bases and J shed 5 bases, with 7 bases lying between them. CDR1 and CDR2 (germline): MDHEN, SYDVKM. There are 13 residues in the CDR3.

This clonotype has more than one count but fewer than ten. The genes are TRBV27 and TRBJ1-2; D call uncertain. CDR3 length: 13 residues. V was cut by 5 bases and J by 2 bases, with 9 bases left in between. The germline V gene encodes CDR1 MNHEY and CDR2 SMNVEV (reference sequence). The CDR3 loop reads CASSPGINYGYTF. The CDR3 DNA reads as TGTGCCAGCAGTCCCGGGATAAACTATGGCTACACCTTC.

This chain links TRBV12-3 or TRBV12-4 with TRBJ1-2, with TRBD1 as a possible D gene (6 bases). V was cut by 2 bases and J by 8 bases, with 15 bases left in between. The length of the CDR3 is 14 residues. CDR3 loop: CASSLSGGAGGYTF. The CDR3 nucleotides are TGTGCCAGCAGTTTATCGGGGGGCGCCGGGGGCTACACCTTC.

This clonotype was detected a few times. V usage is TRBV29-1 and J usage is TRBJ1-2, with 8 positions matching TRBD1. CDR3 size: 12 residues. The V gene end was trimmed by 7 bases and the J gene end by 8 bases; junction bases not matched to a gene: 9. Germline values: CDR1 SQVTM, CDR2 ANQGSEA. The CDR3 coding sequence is TGCAGCGCTGGACAGGGAATTGGCGGCTACACCTTC. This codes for CSAGQGIGGYTF.

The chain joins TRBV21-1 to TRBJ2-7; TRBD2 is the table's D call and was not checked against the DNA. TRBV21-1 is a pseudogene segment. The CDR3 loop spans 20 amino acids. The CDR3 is CASSENRVIRQAGGPYEQYF. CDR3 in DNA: TGTGCCAGCAGCGAAAACCGCGTAATCCGGCAAGCGGGAGGACCCTACGAGCAGTACTTC.

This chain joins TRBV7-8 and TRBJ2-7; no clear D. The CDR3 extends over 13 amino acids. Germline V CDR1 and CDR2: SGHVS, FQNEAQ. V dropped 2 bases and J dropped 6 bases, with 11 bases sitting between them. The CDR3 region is CASSLNLALEQYF. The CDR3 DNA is TGTGCCAGCAGCTTAAATCTGGCCCTCGAGCAGTACTTC.